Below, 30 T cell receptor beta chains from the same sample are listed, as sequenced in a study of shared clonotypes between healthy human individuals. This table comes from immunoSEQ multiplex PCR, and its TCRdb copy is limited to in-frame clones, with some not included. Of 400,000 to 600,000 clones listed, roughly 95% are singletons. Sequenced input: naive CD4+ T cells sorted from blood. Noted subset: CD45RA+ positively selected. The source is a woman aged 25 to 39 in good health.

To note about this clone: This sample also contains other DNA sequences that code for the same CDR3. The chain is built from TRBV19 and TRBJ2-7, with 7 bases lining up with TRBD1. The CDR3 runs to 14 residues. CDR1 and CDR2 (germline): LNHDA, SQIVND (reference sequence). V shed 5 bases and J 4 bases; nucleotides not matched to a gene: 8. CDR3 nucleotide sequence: TGTGCCAGTAGTCCGAGGACAGGATCTTACGAGCAGTACTTC. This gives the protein CASSPRTGSYEQYF.

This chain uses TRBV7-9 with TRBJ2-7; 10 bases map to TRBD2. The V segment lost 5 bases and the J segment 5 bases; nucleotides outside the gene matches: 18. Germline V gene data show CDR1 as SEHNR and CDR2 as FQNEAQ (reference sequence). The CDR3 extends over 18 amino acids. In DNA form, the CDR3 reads TGTGCCAGCAGCCCGAGAGGGCTAGCGGGAGAATCGGGTCACGAGCAGTACTTC. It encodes CASSPRGLAGESGHEQYF.

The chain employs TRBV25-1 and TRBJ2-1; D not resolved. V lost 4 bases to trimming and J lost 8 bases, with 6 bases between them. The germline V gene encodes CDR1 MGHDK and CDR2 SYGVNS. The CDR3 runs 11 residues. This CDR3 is CASSAYDEQFF. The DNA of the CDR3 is TGTGCCAGCAGTGCGTATGATGAGCAGTTCTTC.

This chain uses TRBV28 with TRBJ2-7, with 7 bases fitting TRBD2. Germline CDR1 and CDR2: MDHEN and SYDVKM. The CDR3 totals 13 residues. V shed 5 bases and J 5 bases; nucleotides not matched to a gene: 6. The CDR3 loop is CASSDAGVNEQYF. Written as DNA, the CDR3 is TGTGCCAGCAGTGATGCGGGAGTCAACGAGCAGTACTTC.

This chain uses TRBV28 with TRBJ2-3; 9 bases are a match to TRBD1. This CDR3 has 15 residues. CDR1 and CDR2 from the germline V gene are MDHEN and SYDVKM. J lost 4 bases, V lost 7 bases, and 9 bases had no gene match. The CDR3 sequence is CASNPSGQGPDTQYF. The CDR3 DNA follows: TGTGCCAGCAACCCTTCGGGACAGGGCCCAGATACGCAGTATTTT.

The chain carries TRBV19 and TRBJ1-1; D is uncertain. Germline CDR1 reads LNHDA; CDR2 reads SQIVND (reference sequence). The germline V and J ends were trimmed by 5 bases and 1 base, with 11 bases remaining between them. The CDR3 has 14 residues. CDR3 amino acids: CASSRGNRNTEAFF. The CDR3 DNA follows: TGTGCCAGTAGTCGAGGGAACAGGAACACTGAAGCTTTCTTT. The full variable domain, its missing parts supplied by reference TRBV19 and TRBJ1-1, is DGGITQSPKYLFRKEGQNVTLSCEQNLNHDAMYWYRQDPGQGLRLIYYSQIVNDFQKGDIAEGYSVSREKKESFPLTVTSAQKNPTAFYLCASSRGNRNTEAFFGQGTRLTVV.

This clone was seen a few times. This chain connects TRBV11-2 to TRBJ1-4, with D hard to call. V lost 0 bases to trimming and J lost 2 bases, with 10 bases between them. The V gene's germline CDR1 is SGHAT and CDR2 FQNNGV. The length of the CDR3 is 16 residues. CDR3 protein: CASSLDLGMTNEKLFF. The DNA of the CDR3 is TGTGCCAGCAGCTTAGATCTCGGGATGACTAATGAAAAACTGTTTTTT.

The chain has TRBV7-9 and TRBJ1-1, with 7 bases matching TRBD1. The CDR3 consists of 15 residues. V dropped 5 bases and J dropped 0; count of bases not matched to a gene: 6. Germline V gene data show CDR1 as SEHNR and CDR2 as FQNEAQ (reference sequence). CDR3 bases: TGTGCCAGCAGCCCTACGACAGGGATGAACACTGAAGCTTTCTTT. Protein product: CASSPTTGMNTEAFF.

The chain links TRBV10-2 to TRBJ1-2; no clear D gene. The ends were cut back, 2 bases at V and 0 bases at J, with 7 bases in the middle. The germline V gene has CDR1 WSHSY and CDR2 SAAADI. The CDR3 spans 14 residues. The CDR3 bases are TGCGCCAGCAGTGAGCACGGAGCTAACTATGGCTACACCTTC. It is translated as CASSEHGANYGYTF.

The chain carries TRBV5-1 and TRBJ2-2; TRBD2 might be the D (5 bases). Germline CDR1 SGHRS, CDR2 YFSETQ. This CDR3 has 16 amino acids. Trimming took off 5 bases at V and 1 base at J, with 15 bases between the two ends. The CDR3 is CASRTLQAGNTGELFF. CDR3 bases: TGCGCCAGCAGAACTCTCCAGGCGGGGAACACCGGGGAGCTGTTTTTT.

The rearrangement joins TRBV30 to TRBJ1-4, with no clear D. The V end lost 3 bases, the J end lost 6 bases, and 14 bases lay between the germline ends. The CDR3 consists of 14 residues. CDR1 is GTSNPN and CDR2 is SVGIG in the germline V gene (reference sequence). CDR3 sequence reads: CAWSTTAAYEKLFF. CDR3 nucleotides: TGTGCCTGGAGCACGACCGCGGCCTATGAAAAACTGTTTTTT. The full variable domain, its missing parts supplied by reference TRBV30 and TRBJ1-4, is SQTIHQWPATLVQPVGSPLSLECTVEGTSNPNLYWYRQAAGRGLQLLFYSVGIGQISSEVPQNLSASRPQDRQFILSSKKLLLSDSGFYLCAWSTTAAYEKLFFGSGTQLSVL.

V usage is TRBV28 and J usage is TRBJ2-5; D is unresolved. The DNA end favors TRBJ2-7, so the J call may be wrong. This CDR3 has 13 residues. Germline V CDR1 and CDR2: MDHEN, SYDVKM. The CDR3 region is CASSPPSAYEQYF. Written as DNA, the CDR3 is TGTGCCAGCAGTCCCCCGTCAGCCTACGAGCAGTACTTC.

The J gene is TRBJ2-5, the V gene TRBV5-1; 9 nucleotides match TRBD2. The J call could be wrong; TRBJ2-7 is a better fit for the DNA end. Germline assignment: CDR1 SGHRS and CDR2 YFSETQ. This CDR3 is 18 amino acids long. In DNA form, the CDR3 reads TGCGCCAGCAGTCTAACCGGGACTAGCTCATTGGGCTCCTACGAGCAGTACTTC. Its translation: CASSLTGTSSLGSYEQYF.

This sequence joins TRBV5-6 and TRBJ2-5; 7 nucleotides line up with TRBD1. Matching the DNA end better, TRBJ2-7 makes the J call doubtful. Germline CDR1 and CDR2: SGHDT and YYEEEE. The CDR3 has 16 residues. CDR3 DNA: TGTGCCAGCAGCTACCTGACCGGGACAGTCTACTACGAGCAGTACTTC. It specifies CASSYLTGTVYYEQYF.

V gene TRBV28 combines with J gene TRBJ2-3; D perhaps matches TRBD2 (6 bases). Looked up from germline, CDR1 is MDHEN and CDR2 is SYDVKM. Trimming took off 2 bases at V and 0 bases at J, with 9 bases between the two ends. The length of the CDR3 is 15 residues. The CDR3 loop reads CASSLGGTSTDTQYF. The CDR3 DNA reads TGTGCCAGCAGTTTAGGCGGGACTAGCACAGATACGCAGTATTTT.

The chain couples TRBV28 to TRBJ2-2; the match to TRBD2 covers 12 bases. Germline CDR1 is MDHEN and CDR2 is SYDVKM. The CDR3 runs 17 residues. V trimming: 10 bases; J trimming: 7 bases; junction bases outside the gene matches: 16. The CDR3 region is CATIQTGLAGTIGELFF. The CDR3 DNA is TGTGCCACCATCCAAACGGGACTAGCGGGCACGATCGGGGAGCTGTTTTTT.

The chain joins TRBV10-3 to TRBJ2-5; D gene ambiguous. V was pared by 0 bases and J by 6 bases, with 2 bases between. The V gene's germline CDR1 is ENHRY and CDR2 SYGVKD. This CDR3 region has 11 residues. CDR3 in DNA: TGTGCCATCAGTGAGTCACAGACCCAGTACTTC. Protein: CAISESQTQYF.

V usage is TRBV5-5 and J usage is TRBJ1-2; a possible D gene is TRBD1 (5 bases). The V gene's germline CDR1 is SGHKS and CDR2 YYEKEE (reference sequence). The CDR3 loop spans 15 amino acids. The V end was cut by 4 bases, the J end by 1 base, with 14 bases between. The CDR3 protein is CASSPAGRSNYGYTF. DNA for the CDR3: TGTGCCAGCAGCCCGGCGGGACGGAGTAACTATGGCTACACCTTC.

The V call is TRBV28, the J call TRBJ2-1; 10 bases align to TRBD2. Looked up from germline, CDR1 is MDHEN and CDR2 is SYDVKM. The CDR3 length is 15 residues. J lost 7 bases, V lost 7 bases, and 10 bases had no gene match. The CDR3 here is CASNSVASGRNEQFF. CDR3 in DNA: TGTGCCAGCAACAGCGTGGCTAGCGGGAGAAATGAGCAGTTCTTC. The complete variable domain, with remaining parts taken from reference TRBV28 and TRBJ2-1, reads DVKVTQSSRYLVKRTGEKVFLECVQDMDHENMFWYRQDPGLGLRLIYFSYDVKMKEKGDIPEGYSVSREKKERFSLILESASTNQTSMYLCASNSVASGRNEQFFGPGTRLTVL.

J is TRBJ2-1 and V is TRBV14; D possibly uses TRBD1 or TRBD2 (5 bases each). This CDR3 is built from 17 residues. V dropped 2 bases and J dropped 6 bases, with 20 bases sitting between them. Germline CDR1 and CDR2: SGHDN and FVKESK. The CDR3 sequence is CASSQSAGRDGTNEQFF. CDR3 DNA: TGTGCCAGCAGCCAATCGGCTGGCAGGGACGGAACCAATGAGCAGTTCTTC. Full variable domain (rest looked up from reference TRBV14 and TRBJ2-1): EAGVTQFPSHSVIEKGQTVTLRCDPISGHDNLYWYRRVMGKEIKFLLHFVKESKQDESGMPNNRFLAERTGGTYSTLKVQPAELEDSGVYFCASSQSAGRDGTNEQFFGPGTRLTVL.

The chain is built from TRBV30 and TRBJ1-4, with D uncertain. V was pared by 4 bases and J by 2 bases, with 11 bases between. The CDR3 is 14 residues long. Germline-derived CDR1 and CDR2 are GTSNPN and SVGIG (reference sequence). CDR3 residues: CAWTSSVTNEKLFF. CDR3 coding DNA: TGTGCCTGGACCTCGAGCGTGACTAATGAAAAACTGTTTTTT.

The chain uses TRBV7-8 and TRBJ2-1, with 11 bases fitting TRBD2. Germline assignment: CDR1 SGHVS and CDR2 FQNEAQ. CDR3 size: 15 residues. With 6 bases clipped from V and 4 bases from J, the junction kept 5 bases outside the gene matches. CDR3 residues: CASRETSGSYNEQFF. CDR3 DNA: TGTGCCAGCAGGGAAACTAGCGGGAGTTACAATGAGCAGTTCTTC.

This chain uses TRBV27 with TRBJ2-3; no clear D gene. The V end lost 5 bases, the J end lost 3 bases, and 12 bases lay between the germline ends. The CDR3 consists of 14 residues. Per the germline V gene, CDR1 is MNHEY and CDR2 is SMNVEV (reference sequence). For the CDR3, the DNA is TGTGCCAGCAGTCCAAACCTAGGGACAGATACGCAGTATTTT. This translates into CASSPNLGTDTQYF.

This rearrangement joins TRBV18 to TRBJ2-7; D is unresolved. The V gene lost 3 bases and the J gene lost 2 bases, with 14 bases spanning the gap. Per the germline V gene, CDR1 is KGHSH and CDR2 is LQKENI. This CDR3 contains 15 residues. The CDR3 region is CASSPLPTDTYEQYF. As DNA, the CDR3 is TGTGCCAGCTCACCTTTACCGACCGATACCTACGAGCAGTACTTC.

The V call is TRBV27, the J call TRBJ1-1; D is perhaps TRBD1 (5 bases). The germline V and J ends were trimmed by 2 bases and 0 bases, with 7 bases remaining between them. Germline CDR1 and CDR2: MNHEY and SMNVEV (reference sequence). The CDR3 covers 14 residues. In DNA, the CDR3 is TGTGCCAGCAGTTTACAGGGCCTGAACACTGAAGCTTTCTTT. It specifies CASSLQGLNTEAFF.

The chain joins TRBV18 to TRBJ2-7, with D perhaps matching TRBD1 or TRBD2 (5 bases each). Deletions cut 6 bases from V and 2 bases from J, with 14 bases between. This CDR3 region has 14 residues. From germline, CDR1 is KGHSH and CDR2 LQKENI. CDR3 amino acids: CASSTTGRAYEQYF. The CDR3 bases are TGTGCCAGCTCTACCACGGGGCGAGCCTACGAGCAGTACTTC.

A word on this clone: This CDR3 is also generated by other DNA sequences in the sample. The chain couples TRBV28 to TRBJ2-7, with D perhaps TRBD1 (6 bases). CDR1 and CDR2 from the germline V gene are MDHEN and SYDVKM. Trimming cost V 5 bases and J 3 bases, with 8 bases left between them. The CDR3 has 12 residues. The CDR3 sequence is CASSLQGYEQYF. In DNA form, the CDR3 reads TGTGCCAGCAGTCTACAGGGCTACGAGCAGTACTTC.

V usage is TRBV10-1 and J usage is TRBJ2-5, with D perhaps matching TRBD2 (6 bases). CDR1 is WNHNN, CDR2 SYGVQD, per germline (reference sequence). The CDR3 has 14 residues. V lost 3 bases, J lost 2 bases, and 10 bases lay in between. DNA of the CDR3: TGCGCCAGCAGTGACCCCGGGAGTCAAGAGACCCAGTACTTC. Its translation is CASSDPGSQETQYF.

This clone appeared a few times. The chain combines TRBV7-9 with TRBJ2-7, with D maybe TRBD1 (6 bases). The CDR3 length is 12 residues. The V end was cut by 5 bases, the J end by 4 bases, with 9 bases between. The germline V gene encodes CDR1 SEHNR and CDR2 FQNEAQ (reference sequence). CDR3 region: CASSATGYEQYF. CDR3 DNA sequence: TGTGCCAGCAGCGCGACAGGATACGAGCAGTACTTC.

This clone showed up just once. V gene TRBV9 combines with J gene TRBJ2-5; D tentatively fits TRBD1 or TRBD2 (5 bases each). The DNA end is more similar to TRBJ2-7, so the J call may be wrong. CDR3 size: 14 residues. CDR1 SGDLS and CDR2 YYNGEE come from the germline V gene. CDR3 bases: TGTGCCAGCAGCGTAGGTCCTAGTGGGGGCGAGCAGTACTTC. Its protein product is CASSVGPSGGEQYF.